The clone carrying this T cell receptor (beta chain) appeared a few times. The data stem from a study of identical twins. Via MiXCR, TCRdb re-called the 5' RACE reads, giving one row per CDR3 protein. The sample has around 960,000 distinct CDR3 sequences; about 12% are singletons. There are 15 residues in the CDR3. V lost 4 bases to trimming and J lost 0 bases; unmatched junction nucleotides: 5. CDR1 is MDHEN and CDR2 is SYDVKM in the germline V gene. The donor group consisted entirely of healthy Caucasians. These data also formed part of another study, on yellow fever vaccine responses in identical twins.

This receptor was obtained from a young woman in good health. This sequence joins TRBV28 and TRBJ2-7; 8 bases fit TRBD1. What was sequenced was PBMCs. CDR3 DNA: TGTGCCAGCAGTTCCTCGGACAGGGACTCCTACGAGCAGTACTTC. Amino acid sequence: CASSSSDRDSYEQYF.